What follows is one T cell receptor (beta chain) and its context. This sample was included in a study of blood T cell repertoires in COVID-19. Background on the study: The analysed material was cDNA or gDNA that came from T cells, B-cell-depleted T cells, or PBMCs.

TCRdb keeps only in-frame clones here, not all; method: immunoSEQ multiplex PCR. The repertoire consists of roughly 230,000 clones, with nearly 90% occurring once and the leading ten covering around 2.3%. V lost 10 bases and J lost 3, with 28 bases in between. CDR1 and CDR2 (germline): SGHTA, FQGNSA. CDR3 length: 18 amino acids. This chain uses TRBV7-2 with TRBJ2-4; D might be TRBD2 (6 bases). The material sequenced was peripheral blood. The sequence was collected from a woman aged 60-75 years with COVID-19, enrolled during active disease. Here the CDR3 reads CANSFTSYGSRYKNIQYF. For the CDR3, the DNA is TGTGCCAACAGTTTTACTAGCTATGGCTCTAGGTACAAAAACATTCAGTACTTC.